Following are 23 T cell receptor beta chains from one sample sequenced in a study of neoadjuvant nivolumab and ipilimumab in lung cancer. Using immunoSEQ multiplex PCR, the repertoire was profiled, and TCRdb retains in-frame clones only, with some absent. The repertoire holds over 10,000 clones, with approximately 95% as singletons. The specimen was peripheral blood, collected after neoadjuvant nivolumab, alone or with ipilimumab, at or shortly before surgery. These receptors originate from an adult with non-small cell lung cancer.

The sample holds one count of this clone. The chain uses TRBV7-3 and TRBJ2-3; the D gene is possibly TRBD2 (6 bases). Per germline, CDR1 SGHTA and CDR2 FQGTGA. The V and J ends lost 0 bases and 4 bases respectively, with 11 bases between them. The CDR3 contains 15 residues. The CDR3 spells CASSLTGGRPDTQYF. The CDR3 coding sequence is TGTGCCAGCAGCTTAACGGGGGGACGCCCAGATACGCAGTATTTT.

The CDR3 DNA follows: TGTGCCAGCGGAAGGACTAGCGTGGAGACCCAGTACTTC. This codes for CASGRTSVETQYF. The rearrangement uses TRBV7-9 and TRBJ2-5, with TRBD2 identical over 9 bases. Germline-derived CDR1 and CDR2 are SEHNR and FQNEAQ (reference sequence). The V segment lost 8 bases and the J segment 5 bases; nucleotides outside the gene matches: 6. CDR3 size: 13 residues.

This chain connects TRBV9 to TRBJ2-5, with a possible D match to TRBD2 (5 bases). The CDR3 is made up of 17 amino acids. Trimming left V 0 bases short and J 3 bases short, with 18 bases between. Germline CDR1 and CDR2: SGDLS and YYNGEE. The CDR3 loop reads CASSVAGRNRPKETQYF. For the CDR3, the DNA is TGTGCCAGCAGCGTAGCGGGAAGAAATCGACCCAAAGAGACCCAGTACTTC.

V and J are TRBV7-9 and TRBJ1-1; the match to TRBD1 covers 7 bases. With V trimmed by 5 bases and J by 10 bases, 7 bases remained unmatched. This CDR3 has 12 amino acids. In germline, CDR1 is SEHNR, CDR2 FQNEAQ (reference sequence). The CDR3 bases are TGTGCCAGCAGCGACGGGACAGAGCCAGCTTTCTTT. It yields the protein CASSDGTEPAFF.

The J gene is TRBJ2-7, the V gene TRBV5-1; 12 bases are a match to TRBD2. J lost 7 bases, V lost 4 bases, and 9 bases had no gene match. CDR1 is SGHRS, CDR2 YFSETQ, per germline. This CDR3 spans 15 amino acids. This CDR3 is CASSTRTSGTGEQYF. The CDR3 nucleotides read TGCGCCAGCAGCACCAGGACTAGCGGGACGGGGGAGCAGTACTTC.

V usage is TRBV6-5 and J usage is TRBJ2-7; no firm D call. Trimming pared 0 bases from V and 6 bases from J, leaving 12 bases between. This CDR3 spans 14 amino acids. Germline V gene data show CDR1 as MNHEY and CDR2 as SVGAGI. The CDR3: CASSYSNYLREQYF. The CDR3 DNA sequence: TGTGCCAGCAGTTACTCGAACTACCTTCGCGAGCAGTACTTC.

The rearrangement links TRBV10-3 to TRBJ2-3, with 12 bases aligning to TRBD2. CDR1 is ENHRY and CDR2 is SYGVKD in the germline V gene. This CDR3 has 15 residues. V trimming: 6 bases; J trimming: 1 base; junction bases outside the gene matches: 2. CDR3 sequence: CAISGLAGRTDTQYF. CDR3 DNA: TGTGCCATCAGCGGACTAGCGGGACGCACAGATACGCAGTATTTT.

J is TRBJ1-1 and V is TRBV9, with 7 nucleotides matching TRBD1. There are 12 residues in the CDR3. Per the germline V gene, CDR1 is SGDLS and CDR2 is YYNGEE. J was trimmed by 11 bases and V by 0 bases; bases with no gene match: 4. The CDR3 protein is CASSVVGGEAFF. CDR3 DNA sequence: TGTGCCAGCAGCGTAGTAGGGGGCGAGGCTTTCTTT.

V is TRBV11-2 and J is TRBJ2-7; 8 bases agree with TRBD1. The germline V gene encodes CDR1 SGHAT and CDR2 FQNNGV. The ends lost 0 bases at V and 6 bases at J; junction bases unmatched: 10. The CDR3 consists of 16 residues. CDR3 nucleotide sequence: TGTGCCAGCAGCTTAGATCTTCAGGGGGCAACAAGCGAGCAGTACTTC. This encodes CASSLDLQGATSEQYF. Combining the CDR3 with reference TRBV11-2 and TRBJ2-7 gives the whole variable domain EAGVAQSPRYKIIEKRQSVAFWCNPISGHATLYWYQQILGQGPKLLIQFQNNGVVDDSQLPKDRFSAERLKGVDSTLKIQPAKLEDSAVYLCASSLDLQGATSEQYFGPGTRLTVT.

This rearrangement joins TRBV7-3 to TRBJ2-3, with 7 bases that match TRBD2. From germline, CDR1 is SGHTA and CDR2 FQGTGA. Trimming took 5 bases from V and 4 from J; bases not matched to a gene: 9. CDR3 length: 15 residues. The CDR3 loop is CASSLGGRISDTQYF. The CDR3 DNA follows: TGTGCCAGCAGCCTGGGGGGGAGGATCTCAGATACGCAGTATTTT.

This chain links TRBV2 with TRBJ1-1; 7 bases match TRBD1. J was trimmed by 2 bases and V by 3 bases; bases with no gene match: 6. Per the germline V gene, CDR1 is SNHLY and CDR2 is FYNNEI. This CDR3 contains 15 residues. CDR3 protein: CASSDLWDRNTEAFF. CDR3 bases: TGTGCCAGCAGTGACCTGTGGGACAGAAACACTGAAGCTTTCTTT.

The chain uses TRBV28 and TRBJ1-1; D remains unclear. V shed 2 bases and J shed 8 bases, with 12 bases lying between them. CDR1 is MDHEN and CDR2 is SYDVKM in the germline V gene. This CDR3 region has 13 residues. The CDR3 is CASSLGFRWEAFF. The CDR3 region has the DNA TGTGCCAGCAGTTTAGGGTTCAGGTGGGAAGCTTTCTTT.

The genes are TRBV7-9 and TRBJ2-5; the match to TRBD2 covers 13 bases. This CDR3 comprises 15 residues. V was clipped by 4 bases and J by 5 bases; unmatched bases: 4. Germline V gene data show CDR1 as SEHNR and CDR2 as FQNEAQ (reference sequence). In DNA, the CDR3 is TGTGCCAGCAGCTCAACTAGCGGGAGGGCCGAGACCCAGTACTTC. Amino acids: CASSSTSGRAETQYF.

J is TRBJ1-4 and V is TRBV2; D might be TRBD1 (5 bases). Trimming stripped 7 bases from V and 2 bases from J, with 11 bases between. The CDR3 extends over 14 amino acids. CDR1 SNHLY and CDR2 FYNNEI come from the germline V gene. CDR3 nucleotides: TGTGCCAGCACCCAGGGAGGCACTAATGAAAAACTGTTTTTT. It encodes CASTQGGTNEKLFF.

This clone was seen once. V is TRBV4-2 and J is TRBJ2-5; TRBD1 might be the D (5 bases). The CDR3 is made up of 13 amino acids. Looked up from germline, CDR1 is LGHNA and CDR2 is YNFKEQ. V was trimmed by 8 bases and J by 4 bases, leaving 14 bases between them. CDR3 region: CASGRGLGETQYF. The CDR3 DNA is TGTGCCAGCGGTAGGGGATTGGGAGAGACCCAGTACTTC.

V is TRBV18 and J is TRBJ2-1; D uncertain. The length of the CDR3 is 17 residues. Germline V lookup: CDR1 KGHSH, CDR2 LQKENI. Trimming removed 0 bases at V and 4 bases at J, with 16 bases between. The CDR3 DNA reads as TGTGCCAGCTCACCACCGTGGCGAGTCACCGTATACAATGAGCAGTTCTTC. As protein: CASSPPWRVTVYNEQFF.

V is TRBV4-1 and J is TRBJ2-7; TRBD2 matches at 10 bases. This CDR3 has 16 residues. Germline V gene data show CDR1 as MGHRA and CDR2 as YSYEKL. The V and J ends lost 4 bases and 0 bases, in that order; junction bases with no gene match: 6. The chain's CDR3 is CASSPGRLAGSYEQYF. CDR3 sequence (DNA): TGCGCCAGCAGCCCAGGACGACTAGCGGGCTCCTACGAGCAGTACTTC.

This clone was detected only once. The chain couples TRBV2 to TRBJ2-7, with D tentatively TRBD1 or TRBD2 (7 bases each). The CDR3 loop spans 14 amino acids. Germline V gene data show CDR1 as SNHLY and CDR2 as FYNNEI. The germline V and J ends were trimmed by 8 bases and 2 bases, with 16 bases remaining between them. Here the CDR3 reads CASRPQGGAYEQYF. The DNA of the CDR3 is TGTGCCAGCCGTCCGCAGGGGGGGGCCTACGAGCAGTACTTC.

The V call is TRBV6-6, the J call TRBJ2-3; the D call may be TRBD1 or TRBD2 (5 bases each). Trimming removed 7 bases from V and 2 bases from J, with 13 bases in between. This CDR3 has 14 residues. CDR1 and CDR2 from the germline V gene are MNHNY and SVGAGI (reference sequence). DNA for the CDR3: TGTGCCAGCAATATTGAGGGGACCACAGATACGCAGTATTTT. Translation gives CASNIEGTTDTQYF.

The CDR3 nucleotides read TGTGCCAGCAGCGTCAGGGAATCTGGCGAGACCCAGTACTTC. Its protein is CASSVRESGETQYF. The V gene is TRBV7-8, the J gene TRBJ2-5, with D perhaps TRBD1 (5 bases). CDR1 SGHVS and CDR2 FQNEAQ come from the germline V gene. CDR3 length: 14 amino acids. V was shortened by 5 bases and J by 5 bases, with 15 bases between the two germline ends.

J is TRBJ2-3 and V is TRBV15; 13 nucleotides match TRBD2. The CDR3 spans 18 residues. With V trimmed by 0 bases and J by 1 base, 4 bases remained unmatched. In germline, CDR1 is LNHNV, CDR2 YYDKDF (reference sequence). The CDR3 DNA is TGTGCCACCAGCAGAGATCTGGGACTAGCGGGACGCACAGATACGCAGTATTTT. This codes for CATSRDLGLAGRTDTQYF.

CDR3 bases: TGTGCCAGCAGCTTAGATTTCGGACTTAACTACGAGCAGTACTTC. Protein product: CASSLDFGLNYEQYF. The chain joins TRBV11-3 to TRBJ2-7; TRBD2 might be the D (5 bases). The V end lost 0 bases, the J end lost 3 bases, and 12 bases lay between the germline ends. The CDR3 spans 15 residues. Per germline, CDR1 SGHNT and CDR2 YENEEA.

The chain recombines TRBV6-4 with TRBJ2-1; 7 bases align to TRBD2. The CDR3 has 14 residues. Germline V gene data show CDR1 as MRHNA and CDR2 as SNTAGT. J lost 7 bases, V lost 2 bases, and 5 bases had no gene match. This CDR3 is CASSDPGLSNEQFF. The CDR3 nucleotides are TGTGCCAGCAGTGACCCGGGACTATCGAATGAGCAGTTCTTC.